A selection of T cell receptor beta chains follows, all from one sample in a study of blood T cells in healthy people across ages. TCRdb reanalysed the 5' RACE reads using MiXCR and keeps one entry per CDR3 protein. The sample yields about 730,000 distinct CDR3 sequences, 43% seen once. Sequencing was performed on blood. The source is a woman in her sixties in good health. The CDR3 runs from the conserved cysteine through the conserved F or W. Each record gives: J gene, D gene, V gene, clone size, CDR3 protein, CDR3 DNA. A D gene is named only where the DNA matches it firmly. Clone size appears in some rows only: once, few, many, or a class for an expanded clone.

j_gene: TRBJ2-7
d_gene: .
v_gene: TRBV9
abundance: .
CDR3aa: CASSVGNSPSYEQYF
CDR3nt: TGTGCCAGCAGCGTAGGGAACTCTCCATCCTACGAGCAGTACTTC

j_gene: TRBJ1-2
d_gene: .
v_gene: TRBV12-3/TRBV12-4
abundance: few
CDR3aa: CASSLGVLYGYTF
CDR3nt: TGTGCCAGCAGTTTAGGGGTTTTATATGGCTACACCTTC

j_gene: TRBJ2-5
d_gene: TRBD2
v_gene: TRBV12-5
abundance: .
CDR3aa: CASGFLTSGGAGETQYF
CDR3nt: TGTGCTAGTGGTTTTTTGACTAGCGGGGGGGCCGGGGAGACCCAGTACTTC

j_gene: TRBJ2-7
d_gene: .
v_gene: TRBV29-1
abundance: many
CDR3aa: CSVEDRKAGVSYEQYF
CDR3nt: TGCAGCGTTGAAGATCGGAAGGCAGGGGTTTCCTACGAGCAGTACTTC

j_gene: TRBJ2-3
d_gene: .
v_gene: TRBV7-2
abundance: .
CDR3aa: CVSSRFRVAGPGGDTQYF
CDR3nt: TGTGTCAGCAGCCGATTCCGTGTAGCGGGTCCAGGGGGAGATACGCAGTATTTT

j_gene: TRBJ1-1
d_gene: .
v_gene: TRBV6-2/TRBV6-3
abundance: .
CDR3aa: CASSYGRERNTEAFF
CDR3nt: TGTGCCAGCAGTTACGGAAGGGAGAGGAACACTGAAGCTTTCTTT

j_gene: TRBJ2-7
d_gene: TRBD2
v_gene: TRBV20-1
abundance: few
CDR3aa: CSALGLAGTYEQYF
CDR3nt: TGCAGTGCCCTGGGACTAGCGGGTACCTACGAGCAGTACTTC

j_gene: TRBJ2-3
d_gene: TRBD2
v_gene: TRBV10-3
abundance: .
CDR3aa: CTISAGGAGRPDTQYF
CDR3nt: TGTACCATCAGTGCCGGGGGGGCAGGTCGACCAGATACGCAGTATTTT

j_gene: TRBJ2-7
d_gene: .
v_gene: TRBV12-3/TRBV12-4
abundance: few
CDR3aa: CASSPGAAESHEQYF
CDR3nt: TGTGCCAGCAGTCCCGGGGCAGCAGAGTCCCACGAGCAGTACTTC

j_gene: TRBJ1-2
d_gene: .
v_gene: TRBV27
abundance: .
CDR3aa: CASSPGTEREGYTF
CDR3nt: TGTGCCAGCAGTCCCGGGACGGAGAGAGAAGGCTACACCTTC

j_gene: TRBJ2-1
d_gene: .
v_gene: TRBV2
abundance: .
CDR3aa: CASEGSQQFF
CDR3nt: TGTGCCAGCGAAGGCAGCCAGCAGTTCTTC

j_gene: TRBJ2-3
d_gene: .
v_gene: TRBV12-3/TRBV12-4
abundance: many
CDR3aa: CASSFDSGGDTQYF
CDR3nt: TGTGCCAGCAGTTTCGACAGTGGGGGGGATACGCAGTATTTT

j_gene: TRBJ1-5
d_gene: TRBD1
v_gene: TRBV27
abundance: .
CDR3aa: CASSLSTGGNQPQHF
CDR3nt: TGTGCCAGCAGTTTATCGACAGGGGGAAATCAGCCCCAGCATTTT

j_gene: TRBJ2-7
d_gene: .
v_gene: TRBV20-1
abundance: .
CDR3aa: CSALRGRHEQYF
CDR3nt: TGCAGTGCTCTACGGGGAAGGCACGAGCAGTACTTC

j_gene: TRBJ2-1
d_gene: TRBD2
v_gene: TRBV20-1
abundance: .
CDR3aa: CSAMTSGGKNEQFF
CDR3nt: TGCAGTGCTATGACTAGCGGGGGGAAGAATGAGCAGTTCTTC

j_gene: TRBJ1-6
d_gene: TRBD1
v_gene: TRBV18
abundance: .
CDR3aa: CASSLPGQGISSPLHF
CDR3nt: TGTGCCAGCTCACTGCCGGGACAGGGAATTAGTTCACCCCTCCACTTT

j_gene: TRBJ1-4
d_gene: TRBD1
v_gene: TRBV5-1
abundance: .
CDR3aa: CASSVGQEGEKLFF
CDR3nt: TGCGCCAGCAGCGTGGGACAGGAGGGAGAAAAACTGTTTTTT

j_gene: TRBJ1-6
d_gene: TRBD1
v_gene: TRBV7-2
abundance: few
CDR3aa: CASSVQTGDSPLHF
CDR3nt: TGTGCCAGCAGCGTCCAGACAGGGGATTCACCCCTCCACTTT

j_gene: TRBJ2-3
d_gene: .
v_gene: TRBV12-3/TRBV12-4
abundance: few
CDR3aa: CASSPGRASGTDTQYF
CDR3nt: TGTGCCAGCAGTCCAGGTCGGGCTAGCGGCACAGATACGCAGTATTTT

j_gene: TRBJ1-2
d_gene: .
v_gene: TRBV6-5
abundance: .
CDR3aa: CASSYSKVQGADSYTF
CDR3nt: TGTGCCAGCAGTTACTCGAAAGTTCAGGGCGCTGACAGCTACACCTTC

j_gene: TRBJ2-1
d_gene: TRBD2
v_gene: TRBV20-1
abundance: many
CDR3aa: CSATGTSGARVMNEQFF
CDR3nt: TGCAGTGCCACCGGGACTAGCGGAGCTCGCGTAATGAATGAGCAGTTCTTC

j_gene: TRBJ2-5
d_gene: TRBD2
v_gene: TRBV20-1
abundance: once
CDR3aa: CSATTASGQGTQYF
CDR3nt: TGCAGTGCTACAACAGCTAGCGGTCAAGGGACCCAGTACTTC

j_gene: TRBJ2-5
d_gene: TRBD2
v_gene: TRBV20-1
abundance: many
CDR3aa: CSAKKLAGGMLQETQYF
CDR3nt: TGCAGTGCTAAGAAGCTAGCGGGAGGGATGCTGCAAGAGACCCAGTACTTC

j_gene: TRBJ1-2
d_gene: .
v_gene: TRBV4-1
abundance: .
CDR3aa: CASSPSPAHYGYTF
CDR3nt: TGCGCCAGCAGCCCCTCCCCAGCTCACTATGGCTACACCTTC

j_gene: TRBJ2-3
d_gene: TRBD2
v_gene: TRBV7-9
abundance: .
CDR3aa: CASSLIAWTSGTSTDTQYF
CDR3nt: TGTGCCAGCAGCCTGATAGCCTGGACTAGCGGGACTAGCACAGATACGCAGTATTTT

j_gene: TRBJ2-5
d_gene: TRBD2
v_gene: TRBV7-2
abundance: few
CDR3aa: CASSRTSGSPETQYF
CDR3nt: TGTGCCAGCAGCCGGACTAGCGGGAGTCCCGAGACCCAGTACTTC

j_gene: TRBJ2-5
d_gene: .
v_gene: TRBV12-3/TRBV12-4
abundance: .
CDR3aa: CASSLVMGGWEETQYF
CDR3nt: TGTGCCAGCAGTTTAGTGATGGGGGGCTGGGAAGAGACCCAGTACTTC

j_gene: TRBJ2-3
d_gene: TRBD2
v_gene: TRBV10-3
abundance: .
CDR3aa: CAIPGTSGGSDTQYF
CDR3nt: TGTGCCATACCCGGGACTAGCGGGGGTTCAGATACGCAGTATTTT

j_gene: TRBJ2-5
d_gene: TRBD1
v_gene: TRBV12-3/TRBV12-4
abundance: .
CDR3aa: CASRNLGQVGQHFVETQYF
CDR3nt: TGTGCCAGCAGAAACCTTGGACAGGTTGGACAGCACTTCGTGGAGACCCAGTACTTC

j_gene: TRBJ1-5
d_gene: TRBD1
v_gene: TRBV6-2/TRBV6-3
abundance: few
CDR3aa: CASSYTSGGPLQPQHF
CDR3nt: TGTGCCAGCAGCTACACCTCAGGGGGGCCTCTTCAGCCCCAGCATTTT

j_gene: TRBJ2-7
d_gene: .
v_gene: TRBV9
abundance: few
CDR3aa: CASSVGAGRDEQYF
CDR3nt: TGTGCCAGCAGCGTAGGAGCAGGTCGCGACGAGCAGTACTTC

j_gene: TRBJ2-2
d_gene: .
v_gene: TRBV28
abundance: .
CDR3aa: CASSFSRGELFF
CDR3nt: TGTGCCAGCAGTTTTAGCCGCGGGGAGCTGTTTTTT

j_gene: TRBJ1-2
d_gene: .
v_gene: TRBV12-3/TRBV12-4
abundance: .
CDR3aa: CASSVRAGYGYTF
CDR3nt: TGTGCCAGCAGTGTCCGGGCGGGCTATGGCTACACCTTC

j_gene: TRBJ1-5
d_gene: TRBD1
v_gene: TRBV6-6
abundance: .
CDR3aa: CASRDTGGNQPQHF
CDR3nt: TGTGCCAGCAGAGACACAGGGGGGAATCAGCCCCAGCATTTT

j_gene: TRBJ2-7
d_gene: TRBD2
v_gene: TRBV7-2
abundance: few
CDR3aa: CASSLVLAGAHEQYF
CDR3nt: TGTGCCAGCAGCTTAGTTCTAGCGGGAGCCCACGAGCAGTACTTC

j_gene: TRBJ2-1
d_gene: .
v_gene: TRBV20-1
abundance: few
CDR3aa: CSVLAPGGNEQFF
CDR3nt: TGCAGTGTACTAGCTCCGGGTGGGAATGAGCAGTTCTTC

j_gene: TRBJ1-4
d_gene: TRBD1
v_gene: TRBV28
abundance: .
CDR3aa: CASRGTGGEKLFF
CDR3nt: TGTGCCAGCAGGGGGACAGGGGGCGAAAAACTGTTTTTT

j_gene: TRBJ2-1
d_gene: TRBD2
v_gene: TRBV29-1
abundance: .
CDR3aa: CSASSGPYNEQFF
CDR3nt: TGCAGCGCGTCTAGCGGACCCTACAATGAGCAGTTCTTC

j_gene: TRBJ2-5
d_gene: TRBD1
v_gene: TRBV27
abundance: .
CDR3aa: CARSSRGQGSEQYF
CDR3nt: TGTGCCAGAAGTTCCCGGGGACAGGGTAGTGAGCAGTACTTC

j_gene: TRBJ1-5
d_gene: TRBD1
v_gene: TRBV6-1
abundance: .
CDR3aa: CASSEGTVRGEQPQHF
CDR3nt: TGTGCCAGCAGTGAAGGCACCGTCAGGGGGGAGCAGCCCCAGCATTTT

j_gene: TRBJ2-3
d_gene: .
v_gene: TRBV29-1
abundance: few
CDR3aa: CSVLSSSTDTQYF
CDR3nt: TGCAGCGTTCTGAGCTCTAGCACAGATACGCAGTATTTT

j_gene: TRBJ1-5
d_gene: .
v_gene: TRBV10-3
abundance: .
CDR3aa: CAISEAGEPQHF
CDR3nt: TGTGCCATCAGCGAAGCAGGGGAGCCCCAGCATTTT

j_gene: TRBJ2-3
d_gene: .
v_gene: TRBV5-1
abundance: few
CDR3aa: CASSLNERDTQYF
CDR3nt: TGCGCCAGCAGCTTGAACGAAAGGGATACGCAGTATTTT

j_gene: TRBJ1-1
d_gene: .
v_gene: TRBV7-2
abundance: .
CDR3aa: CASRPGGGPGAFF
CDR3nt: TGTGCCAGCAGGCCGGGTGGGGGGCCTGGGGCTTTCTTT

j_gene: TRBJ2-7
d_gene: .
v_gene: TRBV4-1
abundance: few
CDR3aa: CASSPRDGEYEQYF
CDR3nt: TGCGCCAGCAGCCCCAGGGACGGGGAATACGAGCAGTACTTC

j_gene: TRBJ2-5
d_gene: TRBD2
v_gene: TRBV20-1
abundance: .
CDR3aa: CSAGRTSGVETQYF
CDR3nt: TGCAGTGCTGGAAGGACTAGCGGGGTAGAGACCCAGTACTTC